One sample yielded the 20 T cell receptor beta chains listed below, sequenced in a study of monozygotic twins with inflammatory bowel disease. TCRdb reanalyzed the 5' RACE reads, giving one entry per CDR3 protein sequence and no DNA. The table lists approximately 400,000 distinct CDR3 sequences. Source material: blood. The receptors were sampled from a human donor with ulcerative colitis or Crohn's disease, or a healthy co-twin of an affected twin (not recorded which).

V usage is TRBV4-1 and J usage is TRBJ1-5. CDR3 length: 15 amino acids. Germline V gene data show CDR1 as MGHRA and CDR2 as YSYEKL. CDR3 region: CASSQVGGGNQPQHF.

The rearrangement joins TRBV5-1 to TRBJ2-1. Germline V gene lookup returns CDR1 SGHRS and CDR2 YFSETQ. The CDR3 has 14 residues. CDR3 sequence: CASSLAQITNEQFF. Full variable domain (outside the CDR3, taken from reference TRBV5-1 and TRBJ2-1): KAGVTQTPRYLIKTRGQQVTLSCSPISGHRSVSWYQQTPGQGLQFLFEYFSETQRNKGNFPGRFSGRQFSNSRSEMNVSTLELGDSALYLCASSLAQITNEQFFGPGTRLTVL.

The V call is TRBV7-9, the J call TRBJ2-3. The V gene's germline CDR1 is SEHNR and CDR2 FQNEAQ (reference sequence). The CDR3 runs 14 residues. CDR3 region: CASSSGVFGDTQYF. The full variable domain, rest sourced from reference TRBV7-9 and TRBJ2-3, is DTGVSQNPRHKITKRGQNVTFRCDPISEHNRLYWYRQTLGQGPEFLTYFQNEAQLEKSRLLSDRFSAERPKGSFSTLEIQRTEQGDSAMYLCASSSGVFGDTQYFGPGTRLTVL.

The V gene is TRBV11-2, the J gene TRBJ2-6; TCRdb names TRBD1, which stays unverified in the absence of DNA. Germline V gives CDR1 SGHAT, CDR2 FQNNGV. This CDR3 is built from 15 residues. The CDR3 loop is CASLRGGAGANVLTF.

CDR3 region: CSAGQPNSPLHF. The rearrangement joins TRBV29-1 to TRBJ1-6; absent DNA, TCRdb's TRBD1 call cannot be checked. CDR1 is SQVTM and CDR2 is ANQGSEA in the germline V gene. The CDR3 contains 12 residues. Filled out from reference TRBV29-1 and TRBJ1-6, the complete variable domain reads SAVISQKPSRDICQRGTSLTIQCQVDSQVTMMFWYRQQPGQSLTLIATANQGSEATYESGFVIDKFPISRPNLTFSTLTVSNMSPEDSSIYLCSAGQPNSPLHFGNGTRLTVT.

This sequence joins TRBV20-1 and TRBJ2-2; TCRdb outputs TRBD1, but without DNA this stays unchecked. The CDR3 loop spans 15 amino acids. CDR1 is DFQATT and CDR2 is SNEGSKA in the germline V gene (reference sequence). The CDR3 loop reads CSAQGGGAKTGELFF.

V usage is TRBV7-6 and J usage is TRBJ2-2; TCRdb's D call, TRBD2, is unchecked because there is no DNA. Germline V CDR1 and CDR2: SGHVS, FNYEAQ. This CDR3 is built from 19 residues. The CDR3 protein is CASSLELGKRGRDTGELFF. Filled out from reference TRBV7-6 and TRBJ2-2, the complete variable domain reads GAGVSQSPRYKVTKRGQDVALRCDPISGHVSLYWYRQALGQGPEFLTYFNYEAQQDKSGLPNDRFSAERPEGSISTLTIQRTEQRDSAMYRCASSLELGKRGRDTGELFFGEGSRLTVL.

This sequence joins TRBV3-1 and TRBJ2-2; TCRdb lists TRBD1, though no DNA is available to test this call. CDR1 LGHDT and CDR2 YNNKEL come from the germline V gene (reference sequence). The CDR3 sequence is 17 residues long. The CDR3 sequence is CASSQDQWGLNTGELFF.

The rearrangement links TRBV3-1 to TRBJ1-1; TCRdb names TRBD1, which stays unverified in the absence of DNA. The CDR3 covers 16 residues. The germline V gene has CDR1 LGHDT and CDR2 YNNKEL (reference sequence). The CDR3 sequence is CASSRGTGGVGTEAFF.

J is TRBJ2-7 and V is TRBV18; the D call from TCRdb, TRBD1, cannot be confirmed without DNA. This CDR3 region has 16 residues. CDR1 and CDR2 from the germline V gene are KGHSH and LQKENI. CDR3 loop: CASSGPGTVFLNEQYF.

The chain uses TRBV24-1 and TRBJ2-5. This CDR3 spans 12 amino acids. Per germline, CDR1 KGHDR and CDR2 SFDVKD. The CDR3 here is CATSDVQETQYF.

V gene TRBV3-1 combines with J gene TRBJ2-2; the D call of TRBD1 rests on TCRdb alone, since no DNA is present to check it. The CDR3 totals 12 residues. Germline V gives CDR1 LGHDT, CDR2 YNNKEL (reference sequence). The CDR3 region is CASSQGGVGLFF.

CDR3 amino acids: CSVGNLVSVVDGYTF. The J gene is TRBJ1-2, the V gene TRBV29-1. This CDR3 has 15 amino acids. From germline, CDR1 is SQVTM and CDR2 ANQGSEA.

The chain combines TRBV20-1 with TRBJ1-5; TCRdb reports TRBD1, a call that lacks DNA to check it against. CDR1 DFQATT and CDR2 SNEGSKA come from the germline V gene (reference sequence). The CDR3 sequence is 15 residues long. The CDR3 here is CSAREPGAANQPQHF.

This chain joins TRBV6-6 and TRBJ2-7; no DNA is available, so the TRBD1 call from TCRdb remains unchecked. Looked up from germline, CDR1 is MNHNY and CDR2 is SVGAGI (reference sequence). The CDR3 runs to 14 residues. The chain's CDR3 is CASSYRGPLYEQYF.

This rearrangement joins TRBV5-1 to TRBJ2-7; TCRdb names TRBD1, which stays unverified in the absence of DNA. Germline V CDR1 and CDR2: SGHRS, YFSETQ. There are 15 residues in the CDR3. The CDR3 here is CASSLSGGADYEQYF.

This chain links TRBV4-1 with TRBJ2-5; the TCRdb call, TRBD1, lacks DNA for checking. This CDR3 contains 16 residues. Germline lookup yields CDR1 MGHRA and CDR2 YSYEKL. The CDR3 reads CASSQDFRGIQETQYF.

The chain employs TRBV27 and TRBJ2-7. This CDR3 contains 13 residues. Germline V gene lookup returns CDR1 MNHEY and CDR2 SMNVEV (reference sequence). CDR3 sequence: CASSTEVTYEQYF.

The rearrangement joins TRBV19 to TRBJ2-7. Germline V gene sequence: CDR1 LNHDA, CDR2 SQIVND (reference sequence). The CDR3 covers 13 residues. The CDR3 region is CASSMSTYYEQYF.

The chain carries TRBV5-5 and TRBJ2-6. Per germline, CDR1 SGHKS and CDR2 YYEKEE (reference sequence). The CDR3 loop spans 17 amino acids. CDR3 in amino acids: CASSLVPEKSGANVLTF.